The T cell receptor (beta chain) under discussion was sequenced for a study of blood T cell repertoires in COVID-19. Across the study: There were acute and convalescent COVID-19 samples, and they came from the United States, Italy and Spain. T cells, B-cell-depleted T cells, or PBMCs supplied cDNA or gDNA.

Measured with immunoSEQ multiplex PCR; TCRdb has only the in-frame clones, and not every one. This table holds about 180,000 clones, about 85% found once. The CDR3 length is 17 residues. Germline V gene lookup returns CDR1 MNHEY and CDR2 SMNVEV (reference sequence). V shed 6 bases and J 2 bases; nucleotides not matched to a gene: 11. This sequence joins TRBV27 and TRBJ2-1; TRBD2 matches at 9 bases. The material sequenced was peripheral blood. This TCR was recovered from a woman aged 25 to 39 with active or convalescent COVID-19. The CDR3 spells CASSPPDAGGPYNEQFF. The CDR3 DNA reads TGTGCCAGCAGCCCCCCTGACGCGGGAGGGCCCTACAATGAGCAGTTCTTC.